Listed here are 19 T cell receptor beta chains from one sample, sequenced in a study of spatial heterogeneity in lung cancer. Findings and limits, study-wide: Tumor mutation counts were tracked by expanded intratumoral alpha and beta TCR counts.

One entry per CDR3 protein results from TCRdb running MiXCR on the 5' RACE reads. The repertoire holds about 2,200 distinct CDR3 sequences, with roughly two fifths as singletons. No antigen has been assigned to these receptors. The time point denotes: sample taken at primary tumor resection. Specimen: lung tumor tissue, collected at surgery. These TCRs come from a male donor with early-stage non-small cell lung cancer.

As for this clonotype: This beta chain turned up in a library designed for alpha chains; as an off-target read, its abundance says little. The genes are TRBV6-2 or TRBV6-3 and TRBJ2-7; 13 positions match TRBD2. CDR1 and CDR2 from the germline V gene are MNHEY and SVGEGT. Unmatched junction bases numbered 6, after V lost 2 bases and J lost 2 bases. The CDR3 runs to 17 residues. The CDR3 DNA is TGTGCCAGCAGTTACCGACTAGCGGGAGGTCCCACCTACGAGCAGTACTTC. Translating it yields CASSYRLAGGPTYEQYF.

This clonotype was detected a few times. Within a library made for alpha chains, this beta chain is off target, and its count is uninformative. The V gene is TRBV15, the J gene TRBJ2-3; the D gene is possibly TRBD2 (6 bases). Per germline, CDR1 LNHNV and CDR2 YYDKDF (reference sequence). CDR3 length: 15 residues. V was pared by 3 bases and J by 3 bases, with 13 bases between. The CDR3 loop reads CATSSPLAGTDTQYF. The CDR3 DNA reads as TGTGCCACCAGCAGTCCCCTGGCGGGGACAGATACGCAGTATTTT.

This clonotype was seen a few times. The size of this beta chain means little, since it is a stray read in a library made for alpha chains. The J gene is TRBJ2-3, the V gene TRBV5-1; D may be TRBD2 (5 bases). CDR3 length: 13 amino acids. Trimming left V 0 bases short and J 10 bases short, with 12 bases between. Per germline, CDR1 SGHRS and CDR2 YFSETQ. The CDR3 DNA reads as TGCGCCAGCAGCTTGGAGGGAGACCGGCCGCAGTATTTT. Amino acids: CASSLEGDRPQYF.

With regard to this clonotype: Since the library was made to target alpha chains, this beta chain is a stray read and its abundance is not meaningful. DNA of the CDR3: TGTGCCAGCAGCTTAGCGACGGGAGTAGTAGATACGCAGTATTTT. It translates to CASSLATGVVDTQYF. This chain links TRBV7-2 with TRBJ2-3; TRBD2 might be the D (6 bases). The CDR3 covers 15 residues. CDR1 is SGHTA and CDR2 is FQGNSA in the germline V gene. The V and J ends lost 0 bases and 5 bases respectively, with 12 bases between them. The full variable domain, in which reference TRBV7-2 and TRBJ2-3 provide the parts outside the CDR3, is GAGVSQSPSNKVTEKGKDVELRCDPISGHTALYWYRQSLGQGLEFLIYFQGNSAPDKSGLPSDRFSAERTGGSVSTLTIQRTQQEDSAVYLCASSLATGVVDTQYFGPGTRLTVL.

Of note for this clonotype: This beta chain is an off-target read within a library intended for alpha chains, so its frequency means little. The chain has TRBV7-2 and TRBJ2-2; perhaps TRBD1 as D (5 bases). The V and J ends lost 1 base and 4 bases respectively, with 13 bases between them. CDR3 length: 16 residues. Germline V gives CDR1 SGHTA, CDR2 FQGNSA. CDR3 coding DNA: TGTGCCAGCAGCTTAGGTTTTCAGGGTCGCACCGGGGAGCTGTTTTTT. As protein: CASSLGFQGRTGELFF. The whole variable domain, remainder taken from reference TRBV7-2 and TRBJ2-2, is GAGVSQSPSNKVTEKGKDVELRCDPISGHTALYWYRQSLGQGLEFLIYFQGNSAPDKSGLPSDRFSAERTGGSVSTLTIQRTQQEDSAVYLCASSLGFQGRTGELFFGEGSRLTVL.

Within the sample, this clonotype is large. The size of this beta chain means little, since it is a stray read in a library made for alpha chains. V is TRBV28 and J is TRBJ2-7; weak D call: TRBD1 (5 bases). Germline values: CDR1 MDHEN, CDR2 SYDVKM. The CDR3 runs 18 residues. The V end lost 1 base, the J end lost 3 bases, and 22 bases lay between the germline ends. The CDR3 reads CASSLFRSGADPDYEQYF. CDR3 nucleotides: TGTGCCAGCAGTTTATTTCGGTCTGGGGCCGACCCCGACTACGAGCAGTACTTC.

Regarding this clonotype: This beta chain lies outside the target of a library built for alpha chains; its clone size means little. V is TRBV29-1 and J is TRBJ2-1; 11 positions agree with TRBD2. Germline-derived CDR1 and CDR2 are SQVTM and ANQGSEA. The trim removed 5 bases at V and 7 bases at J, leaving 7 bases unmatched. The CDR3 extends over 14 amino acids. CDR3 region: CSVYPASGRNEQFF. The CDR3 nucleotides are TGCAGCGTTTACCCGGCTAGCGGGAGGAATGAGCAGTTCTTC.

On this clonotype: Because this beta chain is a stray read in a library intended to capture alpha chains, its abundance should not be given much weight. The chain has TRBV20-1 and TRBJ1-2; 8 positions agree with TRBD1. The CDR3 is 15 residues long. Germline assignment: CDR1 DFQATT and CDR2 SNEGSKA (reference sequence). After removal of 0 bases from V and 2 bases from J, the junction contained 5 bases not matched to a gene. CDR3 coding DNA: TGCAGTGCTAGAGATGGACAGGGACGCAACTATGGCTACACCTTC. Its translation is CSARDGQGRNYGYTF.

About this clonotype itself: With the library built for alpha chains, this beta chain is off target and its frequency is not meaningful. The chain couples TRBV28 to TRBJ2-6; TRBD1 agrees at 9 bases. The germline V gene has CDR1 MDHEN and CDR2 SYDVKM. This CDR3 spans 19 amino acids. After removal of 6 bases from V and 2 bases from J, the junction contained 14 bases not matched to a gene. The CDR3 nucleotides read TGTGCCAGCAGCCCCCAACCGGGACAGGGAGACACTGGGGCCAACGTCCTGACTTTC. Protein product: CASSPQPGQGDTGANVLTF.

As to this clonotype: This beta chain lies outside the target of a library built for alpha chains; its clone size means little. The chain couples TRBV10-2 to TRBJ2-1, with D perhaps TRBD2 (6 bases). The CDR3 has 15 residues. V gave up 4 bases and J gave up 3 bases, with 13 bases separating them. Germline loops: CDR1 WSHSY, CDR2 SAAADI. The chain's CDR3 is CASSVGSGFYNEQFF. CDR3 in DNA: TGCGCCAGCAGTGTCGGTAGCGGCTTCTACAATGAGCAGTTCTTC.

Notes on this clonotype: This beta chain is an unintended read in a library built for alpha chains; its size means little. J is TRBJ2-6 and V is TRBV29-1; unclear D gene. The CDR3 is 15 amino acids. CDR1 is SQVTM, CDR2 ANQGSEA, per germline. Trimming cost V 4 bases and J 1 base, with 11 bases left between them. This CDR3 reads CSVVDIRSGANVLTF. CDR3 DNA: TGCAGCGTTGTCGACATAAGATCTGGGGCCAACGTCCTGACTTTC.

This clonotype is medium-sized within its sample. This beta chain came through as a stray read in a library set up for alpha chains, and its size says little. The CDR3 coding sequence is TGTGCCAGCAGTTCAGCCGGGACAGGGGGCGCGGGGGAGCAGTACTTC. Residues: CASSSAGTGGAGEQYF. The gene calls are TRBV28 and TRBJ2-7; TRBD1 matches at 12 bases. CDR3 length equals 16 residues. Unmatched junction bases numbered 11, after V lost 4 bases and J lost 7 bases. Germline V gives CDR1 MDHEN, CDR2 SYDVKM.

As for this clonotype: Since it is a stray read in a library aimed at alpha chains, this beta chain has a size that is not meaningful. V is TRBV29-1 and J is TRBJ2-1; possible D gene TRBD1, 5 bases. Trimming took 1 base from V and 3 from J, leaving 10 bases between them. The CDR3 sequence is 14 residues long. The germline gives CDR1 SQVTM, CDR2 ANQGSEA. The CDR3 reads CSVEGTSIYNEQFF. The CDR3 DNA is TGCAGCGTTGAAGGGACATCCATCTACAATGAGCAGTTCTTC.

In its sample, this clonotype is medium-sized. This beta chain lies outside the target of a library built for alpha chains; its clone size means little. This chain joins TRBV6-1 and TRBJ2-1; 8 bases align to TRBD2. The CDR3 sequence is 12 residues long. V was pared by 6 bases and J by 13 bases, with 8 bases of the junction left unmatched. Germline loops: CDR1 MNHNS, CDR2 SASEGT. In DNA form, the CDR3 reads TGTGCCAGCAGCTCCGGGGGGGAGGGCCAGTTCTTC. Translated, it gives CASSSGGEGQFF.

Points on this clonotype: This beta chain is off target for a library built for alpha chains, so its abundance means little. V usage is TRBV10-3 and J usage is TRBJ2-2, with a possible D match to TRBD2 (6 bases). The CDR3 length is 16 residues. The germline V gene has CDR1 ENHRY and CDR2 SYGVKD. Trimming shortened V by 0 bases and J by 2 bases, and 10 bases separated the two germline ends. The CDR3 region is CAISESKGLNTGELFF. CDR3 DNA sequence: TGTGCCATCAGTGAGTCGAAGGGACTCAACACCGGGGAGCTGTTTTTT.

On this clonotype: Found in a library prepared for alpha chains, this beta chain is an off-target read, and its abundance has little meaning. The genes are TRBV11-2 and TRBJ2-1; 10 nucleotides match TRBD2. Germline loops: CDR1 SGHAT, CDR2 FQNNGV. The CDR3 consists of 16 residues. V gave up 3 bases and J gave up 4 bases; unmatched junction bases: 6. The CDR3 loop is CASSFKGTSVYNEQFF. For the CDR3, the DNA is TGTGCCAGCAGCTTCAAAGGGACTAGCGTATACAATGAGCAGTTCTTC.

This clonotype was detected once. Within a library made for alpha chains, this beta chain is off target, and its count is uninformative. CDR3 amino acids: CASSPVGSLALGTQYF. Here the CDR3 DNA reads TGTGCCAGCAGCCCAGTAGGAAGCCTGGCTCTTGGTACGCAGTATTTT. The chain carries TRBV7-9 and TRBJ2-3, with D unresolved. The germline gives CDR1 SEHNR, CDR2 FQNEAQ (reference sequence). V gave up 5 bases and J gave up 8 bases, with 23 bases separating them. This CDR3 has 16 amino acids.

By share, this clonotype counts as medium-sized. For a library built for alpha chains, this beta chain is a stray read; little rests on its size. The rearrangement joins TRBV12-3 or TRBV12-4 to TRBJ2-7, with D unresolved. This CDR3 is 11 amino acids long. V was pared by 5 bases and J by 6 bases, with 8 bases between. CDR3 protein: CASSGGAEQYF. In DNA form, the CDR3 reads TGTGCCAGCAGTGGTGGAGCCGAGCAGTACTTC.

Details on this clonotype: This beta chain is an unintended read in a library built for alpha chains; its size means little. This rearrangement joins TRBV29-1 to TRBJ1-5; 7 bases agree with TRBD1. Germline values: CDR1 SQVTM, CDR2 ANQGSEA. The CDR3 covers 13 residues. The ends lost 8 bases at V and 3 bases at J; junction bases unmatched: 7. The CDR3 nucleotides are TGCAGCTTTAGTACAGGGGTCAATCAGCCCCAGCATTTT. It is translated as CSFSTGVNQPQHF.